This TCR beta chain appears in the sequencing data of a study of cytomegalovirus exposure and HLA in healthy donors. Study findings and constraints: A later analysis linked a missense DCLRE1C variant to TCR beta V- and J-gene trimming.

This CDR3 spans 14 amino acids. With 1 base clipped from V and 7 bases from J, the junction kept 3 bases outside the gene matches. Germline V gives CDR1 SGHVS, CDR2 FQNEAQ. This clone came up a few times. Antigen unknown. The PCR employed 60 Vbeta primers together with 13 Jbeta primers. Libraries were prepared by immunoSEQ multiplex PCR; TCRdb keeps only in-frame clonotypes and omits some of them. This sample has about 200,000 clones, with more than 60% found just once. The specimen was PBMCs. The chain recombines TRBV7-8 with TRBJ1-1; TRBD1 aligns across 10 bases. This receptor was obtained from a man aged 45 to 65 in good health and CMV-seronegative. CDR3 DNA sequence: TGTGCCAGCAGCTTAGTGGGACAGGGGAATGAAGCTTTCTTT. Translating gives CASSLVGQGNEAFF.